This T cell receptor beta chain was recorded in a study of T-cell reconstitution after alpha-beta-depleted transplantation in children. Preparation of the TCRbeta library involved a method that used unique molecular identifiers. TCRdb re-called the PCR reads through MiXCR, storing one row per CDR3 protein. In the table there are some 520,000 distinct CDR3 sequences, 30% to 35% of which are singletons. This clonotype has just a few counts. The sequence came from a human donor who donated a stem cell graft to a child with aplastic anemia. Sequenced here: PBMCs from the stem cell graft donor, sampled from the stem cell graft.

The CDR3 sequence: CASSSTFGATDTQYF. CDR3 DNA sequence: TGTGCCAGCAGCTCTACCTTTGGGGCCACAGATACGCAGTATTTT. The chain combines TRBV7-9 with TRBJ2-3; the D gene is possibly TRBD1 (5 bases). The V end lost 4 bases, the J end lost 2 bases, and 13 bases lay between the germline ends. This CDR3 contains 15 residues. Germline-derived CDR1 and CDR2 are SEHNR and FQNEAQ (reference sequence).